This T cell receptor (beta chain) originates from a study of cytomegalovirus exposure and HLA in healthy donors (dated by TCRdb to about 2017). About the study as a whole: An earlier analysis of 587 of the donors reported about 260 Gb of sequence data and 90 million to 120 million unique TCR beta sequences obtained from 180 million or so T cells. Alongside the repertoire data, information on donor age, sex, ethnicity and CMV serostatus was compiled. To study patterns of TCR occurrence, a later analysis re-analyzed previously published TCR beta repertoires from 600 to 750 donors and added high-resolution HLA genotyping. To predict cytomegalovirus infection status, the study brought together high-throughput TCR immunosequencing, statistical association of individual TCRs with disease status, and machine learning. Across about 370 genotyped donors of the cohort, an average of about 250,000 unique TCR beta nucleotide sequences per donor were sequenced, and around 19% of those sequences were non-productive. An early release covering more than 500 HLA-typed donors comprised 250 to 350 gigabases of sequencing data and around 86 million unique TCR sequences. Typing coverage varied by locus: roughly 629-640 donors for A, B, C, DRB1 and DQB1; more than 500 for DQA1; around 570 for DPA1; around 450 for DPB1. An earlier analysis of approximately 500 of the donors applied high-throughput TCR beta sequencing to assess whether each TCR beta V gene segment acted as functional or pseudogenic. The study used immunosequencing to profile the T cell repertoires of approximately 650 subjects and linked those repertoires to cytomegalovirus serostatus. Several DR-DQ haplotypes were treated as single units for association and clustering because of strong linkage in the cohort. HLA typing included class I and class II loci at four-digit resolution. Among the 398 genotyped donors, roughly 80% belonged to the genetic ancestry cluster associated with self-reported Caucasian donors. Besides the first cohort of some 670 subjects, a separate validation cohort made up of 120 different subjects was used. The study aimed to test whether cataloging public T cell receptors could reveal signatures of past pathogen exposure. A later genetic analysis used genome-wide SNP genotypes for about 65% of the roughly 670 donors, treating that subset as a discovery cohort. Every discovery cohort repertoire had been produced on one sequencing platform. In the later analysis, no new phenotypic data were used to find candidate immune exposures; instead, reliance was placed on TCR beta sequences and their occurrence across donors.

Preparation of the library involved the immunoSEQ multiplex PCR assay. For the multiplex PCR, a mixture combining 60 forward primers for TCR Vbeta segments and 13 reverse primers for TCR Jbeta segments was used. The CDR3 region of rearranged TCR beta genes was amplified from genomic DNA with a multiplex PCR assay. The amplified TCR beta libraries were sequenced on the Illumina HiSeq System as 87-base-pair reads. Per the original workflow: In a later analysis, tens of millions of unique TCR beta chains were counted across the roughly 670 repertoires, and roughly 11 million of these chains were shared by at least two donors. A nearest-neighbor algorithm error-corrected the raw reads and collapsed the reads into unique sequences, merging closely related sequences to remove PCR and sequencing errors. Alignment of CDR3 sequences to IMGT reference sequences was used to assign V, D and J gene segments. For a sequence to be retained, at least a six-nucleotide match to both a V gene segment and a J gene segment was required. A rearrangement was called productive if the CDR3 had no stop codons and remained in frame with V and J, and every other rearrangement was called non-productive. Following IMGT convention, CDR3 was defined as the stretch from the second conserved V-encoded cysteine up to the conserved J-encoded phenylalanine. In an earlier analysis of 550 to 650 of the donors, sequences lacking an unambiguous match to a single V gene segment were excluded. An earlier analysis of several hundred of the donors called V segments functional above 56.7% productive rearrangements and segregating when the between-donor standard deviation exceeded 5%. A statistical classification framework was developed to diagnose cytomegalovirus status using the catalog of TCR beta chain sequences. In a later analysis, V and J genes were assigned by comparing TCR nucleotide sequences against IMGT/GENE-DB human TR gene sequences. The TCRdist pipeline was used in a later analysis to assign CDR3 sequences and most-parsimonious VDJ recombination scenarios. In a later analysis, every TCR beta chain was defined by the combination of its CDR3 amino acid sequence and its V-gene family, and reads without a unique V-gene family were dropped. A later analysis removed 592 highly shared, low-generation-probability nucleotide sequences to deal with suspected cross-contamination and a sequencing artifact. A later analysis calculated a clonal expansion index for each public chain from normalized within-repertoire ranks of inferred template counts. In a later analysis, generation probabilities were computed with a VDJ recombination model fitted to out-of-frame rearrangements, and the resulting probabilities were checked against IGoR. In a later analysis, TCR-TCR, TCR-HLA and TCR-CMV co-occurrence was scored with hypergeometric tests, and a repertoire-size bias correction was applied to TCR pairs. False discovery rates were estimated in a later analysis by permuting HLA or CMV assignments 20 times. In a later analysis, co-occurring TCRs were grouped using DBSCAN, with TCRdist sequence similarity added in when clustering inside HLA-allele-positive subsets. Co-occurrence clustering excluded repertoires with fewer than 30,000 or more than 120,000 public chains, plus five with anomalous nucleotide sharing. The immuneACCESS repertoire file appears here via TCRdb, limited to in-frame rearrangements. These files lack a portion of the clones; in checked studies, under half of the deficit traces to unresolved V genes, and the cause of the others is not known. The DNA gave D and trimming, while V, J and clone size come from that table. The sample table shows over 150,000 clones, and around 79% are seen once. Clones ranked in the top ten supply 4.3% of the sample.

What the work shows at the level of the full study, not this receptor alone: Immune exposure information for the cohort was limited to CMV serostatus. Most TCR sequences were observed very rarely across donors, whereas some public TCRs were present in many individuals. An earlier analysis of some 560 of the donors showed that most TCR beta V segments appeared in productive rearrangements either about 87% or about 30% of the time, which broadly matched IMGT annotations. Approximately 16 rarely observed V segments, including chromosome 9 orphons, were excluded from the earlier analysis of 550 to 700 of the donors because counts were too low. Because HLA typing was unavailable for some donors at each locus, only the typed subset was used in association tests. In vitro tests confirmed that a few of the cytomegalovirus-associated TCR beta chains recognize cytomegalovirus antigens. A total of fewer than 200 TCR beta chains were listed by the study as associated with cytomegalovirus. When HLA alleles, especially DR and DQ, strongly co-occurred, attributing TCR associations to individual alleles was difficult. Some IMGT-functional V segments, including TRBV6-2 and TRBV6-3, could not be distinguished by the 87-base-pair reads and were therefore excluded. A later genetic analysis reported fewer N-insertions in productive TCRs among donors in an Asian-associated ancestry cluster than the approximately 700-donor mean. Correlated functional status among segregating V segments might reflect linkage disequilibrium, but an unknown experimental factor could not be ruled out. It was suggested by the authors that the approach could potentially be generalized to other disease states and immunological phenotypes. Compared with equally common non-associated chains, HLA-associated TCR beta chains in a later analysis were more clonally expanded and had lower generation probabilities. According to a later analysis, most CMV-associated TCR beta chains appeared to be HLA-restricted, and the HLA associations seemed to be driven largely by CMV exposure. Only TCR beta chains were sequenced in this cohort, and the absence of alpha or paired-chain data limited detectable features. Sequencing depth was assumed to be roughly uniform across donors in the presence/absence analyses, though that assumption may not hold. In both the original and validation cohorts, the classifier was reported to diagnose cytomegalovirus status with high specificity and sensitivity. A cluster of highly shared sequence variants was judged likely to be a technical artifact of the sequencing pipeline. A further reported finding was that TCR beta sequences accurately predicted the HLA-A and HLA-B alleles for most subjects in the first cohort. At a false discovery rate of 0.05, a later analysis linked roughly 17,000 TCR beta sequences to specific HLA alleles. According to a later analysis, TCR association rates differed among HLA loci, with DRB1 alleles showing the most associated TCRs and HLA-C alleles showing the fewest. A later analysis reported that several top co-occurrence clusters appeared linked to parvovirus B19, influenza, CMV and Epstein-Barr virus. V-gene and J-gene trimming of TCR beta chains was associated with a missense DCLRE1C variant in a later genetic analysis, and the association was replicated in an independent cohort.

This clone was seen only a few times. Its antigen is currently not known. No quality values exist for individual bases; no much larger clone is one base distant. There are 10 amino acids in the CDR3, from cysteine to phenylalanine inclusive. Only the CDR3 part of the read is kept: 30 bases, read in frame from the first base. Trimming removed 9 bases from V and 5 bases from J, leaving 7 bases between the germline ends. The CDR1 and CDR2 encoded by the germline V gene (reference sequence) are MNHNY and SVGAGI. The cohort comprised several hundred healthy bone marrow donors. At the time of sampling, every cohort member was nominally healthy, though immune exposures that went unrecorded were likely present. The donor tested CMV seronegative and was one of the 352 seronegative cohort members. Every donor gave a peripheral blood sample, and the peripheral blood mononuclear cells from that sample were used for TCR beta sequencing. The Qiagen DNeasy Blood Extraction Kit was used to extract genomic DNA from the blood cell samples.

In this chain, TRBV6-6 is recombined with TRBJ1-1; no D gene call is confident. This receptor was identified in a middle-aged man in good health and CMV-seronegative. Sample: PBMCs. For the CDR3, the sequence is CASQRTEAFF. The nucleotide sequence reads TGTGCCAGTCAGCGGACTGAAGCTTTCTTT.